The 18 T cell receptor beta chains in this list originate from one sample, sequenced in a study of blood T cell repertoires in COVID-19. TCRdb's table, derived via immunoSEQ multiplex PCR, lists solely in-frame clones and lacks some. The sample consists of about 200,000 clones, 89% of them appearing once. The material sequenced was PBMCs or T cells enriched from blood (not recorded which). The receptors come from a young woman who had recovered from COVID-19.

The chain uses TRBV4-1 and TRBJ1-1, with D possibly matching TRBD1 (5 bases). Trimming stripped 1 base from V and 1 base from J, with 13 bases between. Germline-derived CDR1 and CDR2 are MGHRA and YSYEKL. The CDR3 consists of 16 residues. CDR3 loop: CASSQGWGGKNTEAFF. In DNA form, the CDR3 reads TGCGCCAGCAGCCAAGGGTGGGGGGGAAAGAACACTGAAGCTTTCTTT.

V gene TRBV6-1 combines with J gene TRBJ1-3; 7 bases match TRBD1. CDR1 MNHNS and CDR2 SASEGT come from the germline V gene. The CDR3 has 16 amino acids. Unmatched junction bases numbered 10, after V lost 4 bases and J lost 4 bases. CDR3 sequence: CASSAGPTGSGNTIYF. The DNA of the CDR3 is TGTGCCAGCAGTGCGGGCCCGACAGGGTCAGGAAACACCATATATTTT.

The gene calls are TRBV12-3 or TRBV12-4 and TRBJ1-3, with 10 positions matching TRBD1. This CDR3 has 13 residues. V gave up 8 bases and J gave up 2 bases; unmatched junction bases: 0. CDR3 loop: CASGQGAGNTIYF. The CDR3, as DNA: TGTGCCAGCGGACAGGGGGCTGGAAACACCATATATTTT.

This chain connects TRBV2 to TRBJ2-7; a weak D match, TRBD1 (6 bases). Trimming removed 1 base at V and 3 bases at J, with 13 bases between. This CDR3 contains 15 residues. Per the germline V gene, CDR1 is SNHLY and CDR2 is FYNNEI. This chain's CDR3 is CASSEVGQGHYEQYF. In DNA, the CDR3 is TGTGCCAGCAGTGAAGTGGGGCAGGGGCACTACGAGCAGTACTTC.

This clone was seen a handful of times. This CDR3 reads CASTTGFSSYNSPLHF. The CDR3 nucleotides read TGTGCCAGCACCACCGGGTTCAGCTCCTATAATTCACCCCTCCACTTT. The V gene is TRBV13, the J gene TRBJ1-6; D is unclear. This CDR3 region has 16 residues. V was trimmed by 7 bases and J by 0 bases, leaving 13 bases between them. Germline V gene data show CDR1 as PRHDT and CDR2 as FYEKMQ (reference sequence).

V usage is TRBV11-2 and J usage is TRBJ1-1; 7 positions agree with TRBD1. The length of the CDR3 is 14 residues. CDR1 and CDR2 from the germline V gene are SGHAT and FQNNGV. The V and J ends lost 5 bases and 0 bases, in that order; junction bases with no gene match: 3. CDR3 residues: CASSAGGMNTEAFF. The CDR3 DNA reads as TGTGCCAGCAGCGCAGGGGGAATGAACACTGAAGCTTTCTTT.

The rearrangement links TRBV6-6 to TRBJ2-7; 7 bases agree with TRBD1. The trim removed 3 bases at V and 5 bases at J, leaving 1 base unmatched. The germline V gene has CDR1 MNHNY and CDR2 SVGAGI (reference sequence). The CDR3 contains 12 residues. CDR3 loop: CASSYTGDEQYF. The CDR3 DNA reads as TGTGCCAGCAGTTATACAGGGGACGAGCAGTACTTC.

This rearrangement joins TRBV18 to TRBJ1-2; D is unclear. This CDR3 has 14 residues. The germline V gene has CDR1 KGHSH and CDR2 LQKENI. Trimming left V 3 bases short and J 5 bases short, with 13 bases between. The chain's CDR3 is CASSPSSGVYGYTF. CDR3 DNA sequence: TGTGCCAGCTCACCCTCTTCCGGGGTTTATGGCTACACCTTC.

The chain has TRBV6-5 and TRBJ2-6; 8 bases map to TRBD1. Germline CDR1 MNHEY, CDR2 SVGAGI. Trimming cost V 6 bases and J 2 bases; bases outside gene matches: 3. This CDR3 spans 15 amino acids. CDR3 bases: TGTGCCAGCAGCCTGGACAGGGCTGGGGCCAACGTCCTGACTTTC. Protein product: CASSLDRAGANVLTF.

The chain is built from TRBV29-1 and TRBJ2-2; D is perhaps TRBD2 (7 bases). Germline CDR1 SQVTM, CDR2 ANQGSEA. The CDR3 consists of 13 residues. Between the trimmed V and J ends, which lost 3 bases and 7 bases, there was a span of 12 bases. In nucleotides, the CDR3 is TGCAGCGTTGACGCAGGGGAGGGCGGGGAGCTGTTTTTT. Its protein product is CSVDAGEGGELFF.

This chain links TRBV11-2 with TRBJ2-2, with TRBD1 identical over 9 bases. The germline V gene encodes CDR1 SGHAT and CDR2 FQNNGV. V was pared by 5 bases and J by 3 bases, with 7 bases of the junction left unmatched. The CDR3 is 16 residues long. CDR3 sequence: CASSTYRGRDTGELFF. In DNA form, the CDR3 reads TGTGCCAGCAGCACGTACAGGGGGCGGGACACCGGGGAGCTGTTTTTT. The full variable domain, completed using reference TRBV11-2 and TRBJ2-2, is EAGVAQSPRYKIIEKRQSVAFWCNPISGHATLYWYQQILGQGPKLLIQFQNNGVVDDSQLPKDRFSAERLKGVDSTLKIQPAKLEDSAVYLCASSTYRGRDTGELFFGEGSRLTVL.

The J gene is TRBJ1-2, the V gene TRBV25-1; 8 bases map to TRBD1. Germline loops: CDR1 MGHDK, CDR2 SYGVNS. There are 14 residues in the CDR3. Trimming cost V 5 bases and J 7 bases; bases outside gene matches: 9. In DNA, the CDR3 is TGTGCCAGCAGTTCCCGGGACAGGATCCTTGGCTACACCTTC. It codes for CASSSRDRILGYTF.

The chain has TRBV24-1 and TRBJ2-3, with 8 bases matching TRBD1. Germline V lookup: CDR1 KGHDR, CDR2 SFDVKD. CDR3 size: 16 residues. The ends lost 6 bases at V and 5 bases at J; junction bases unmatched: 12. DNA for the CDR3: TGTGCCACCAGTCCTCGATCGACAGGGGCGGGAGATACGCAGTATTTT. Protein product: CATSPRSTGAGDTQYF.

The chain recombines TRBV19 with TRBJ2-2; D is undetermined. This CDR3 contains 14 residues. Germline V gene data show CDR1 as LNHDA and CDR2 as SQIVND (reference sequence). Trimming removed 1 base at V and 0 bases at J, with 3 bases between. The CDR3 spells CASSIGANTGELFF. The CDR3 DNA reads as TGTGCCAGTAGTATAGGAGCGAACACCGGGGAGCTGTTTTTT.

This clone was counted ten times or more. This chain uses TRBV19 with TRBJ1-1, with D perhaps TRBD1 (5 bases). Germline-derived CDR1 and CDR2 are LNHDA and SQIVND (reference sequence). V was shortened by 4 bases and J by 6 bases, with 15 bases between the two germline ends. The CDR3 sequence is 14 residues long. Here the CDR3 DNA reads TGTGCCAGTAGTAGGTGGGGCCAGGGCGCTGAAGCTTTCTTT. Its translation is CASSRWGQGAEAFF.

This chain uses TRBV28 with TRBJ2-2, with TRBD2 identical over 14 bases. Trimming cost V 5 bases and J 7 bases; bases outside gene matches: 6. This CDR3 contains 16 residues. Germline V lookup: CDR1 MDHEN, CDR2 SYDVKM. This CDR3 reads CASSLRTSGGYGELFF. The CDR3 DNA follows: TGTGCCAGCAGTCTTAGGACTAGCGGGGGGTACGGGGAGCTGTTTTTT.

The V call is TRBV10-1, the J call TRBJ1-4, with TRBD1 matching over 10 bases. The CDR3 consists of 14 residues. Germline CDR1 is WNHNN and CDR2 is SYGVQD (reference sequence). With V trimmed by 0 bases and J by 10 bases, 2 bases remained unmatched. The chain's CDR3 is CASSESDRGGKLFF. Written as DNA, the CDR3 is TGCGCCAGCAGTGAGTCGGACAGGGGGGGAAAACTGTTTTTT.

J is TRBJ2-5 and V is TRBV28; TRBD2 is a possible D gene (6 bases). CDR3 length: 15 amino acids. Per germline, CDR1 MDHEN and CDR2 SYDVKM. V was cut by 7 bases and J by 2 bases, with 17 bases left in between. CDR3 sequence reads: CASTRRSGGQETQYF. The DNA for the CDR3 is TGTGCCAGCACCCGTCGGAGTGGAGGGCAAGAGACCCAGTACTTC.